These 24 T cell receptor beta chains were sequenced from one sample in a study of blood T cells in healthy people across ages (dated by TCRdb to about 2015). Library prep was done by 5' RACE. Sequenced on an Illumina HiSeq 2500. A second PCR of roughly 7 to 11 cycles was run with a J-beta primer mix and a sample-barcoded 5' primer. The raw public reads went through TCRdb reprocessing: fastp at Q25, MiXCR clone calling, in-frame beta chains kept. Each entry merges the rows of one CDR3 protein and shows their most common DNA and genes. The sample yields about 1.5 million distinct CDR3 sequences; approximately 39% were counted once. The top ten constitute 4% of the sample. Material: blood. These receptors came from a woman younger than 30 in good health.

The V gene is TRBV20-1, the J gene TRBJ2-3; D remains ambiguous. The CDR3 runs to 14 residues. Germline assignment: CDR1 DFQATT and CDR2 SNEGSKA (reference sequence). V lost 6 bases and J 5 bases, leaving 18 bases between the germline ends. CDR3 in DNA: TGCAGTGCATCCCTACTCTCCTACAGAGATACGCAGTATTTT. Translation gives CSASLLSYRDTQYF.

On this clonotype itself: This may be a read error, as it is one base from a much larger clone. The chain recombines TRBV20-1 with TRBJ2-7, with a tentative D call TRBD2 (6 bases). The CDR3 has 15 amino acids. CDR1 and CDR2 from the germline V gene are DFQATT and SNEGSKA (reference sequence). V was shortened by 6 bases and J by 3 bases, with 21 bases between the two germline ends. DNA for the CDR3: TGCAGTGCCAACGCCGGACGAGCGGGCGTCTACGAGCAGTACTTC. Protein: CSANAGRAGVYEQYF.

This clonotype turned up a few times. The chain is built from TRBV6-2 or TRBV6-3 and TRBJ1-5, with 10 positions matching TRBD1. This CDR3 region has 12 residues. The V gene end was trimmed by 8 bases and the J gene end by 9 bases; junction bases not matched to a gene: 4. The germline V gene has CDR1 MNHEY and CDR2 SVGEGT. The CDR3 loop reads CASGTGDRPQHF. The CDR3 DNA sequence: TGTGCCAGCGGGACAGGGGATCGGCCCCAGCATTTT.

This clonotype was recorded at least ten times. J is TRBJ1-2 and V is TRBV12-3 or TRBV12-4; TRBD1 might be the D (5 bases). CDR3 length: 12 amino acids. Trimming took off 3 bases at V and 8 bases at J, with 10 bases between the two ends. The CDR3 sequence is CASSFRGSGYTF. In DNA form, the CDR3 reads TGTGCCAGCAGTTTTCGGGGGTCGGGCTACACCTTC.

This chain joins TRBV3-1 and TRBJ2-1; D gene ambiguous. The J call could be wrong; TRBJ2-7 is a better fit for the DNA end. CDR1 LGHDT and CDR2 YNNKEL come from the germline V gene (reference sequence). The CDR3 is made up of 15 amino acids. CDR3 residues: CASSQGLSSYNEQYF. CDR3 nucleotide sequence: TGTGCCAGCAGCCAAGGACTGAGCTCCTACAATGAGCAGTACTTC.

This clonotype was observed a handful of times. The J gene is TRBJ2-4, the V gene TRBV4-2; possibly TRBD2 for D (5 bases). Per germline, CDR1 LGHNA and CDR2 YNFKEQ. The CDR3 loop spans 15 amino acids. The germline V and J ends were trimmed by 1 base and 2 bases, with 9 bases remaining between them. The CDR3 coding sequence is TGTGCCAGCAGCCAAGTCCCGGGGACCAAAAACATTCAGTACTTC. It yields the protein CASSQVPGTKNIQYF.

The chain is built from TRBV14 and TRBJ2-5; TRBD1 matches at 7 bases. The J call may be incorrect, as the DNA end agrees better with TRBJ2-7. Germline lookup yields CDR1 SGHDN and CDR2 FVKESK. The CDR3 has 14 amino acids. The CDR3 DNA reads as TGTGCCAGCAGCCAAAGGGGGCTATTCGACGAGCAGTACTTC. Its protein product is CASSQRGLFDEQYF.

The gene calls are TRBV7-9 and TRBJ2-3, with D uncertain. Looked up from germline, CDR1 is SEHNR and CDR2 is FQNEAQ (reference sequence). This CDR3 spans 16 amino acids. The ends were cut back, 1 base at V and 1 base at J, with 12 bases in the middle. CDR3 region: CASSLGHPGRTDTQYF. CDR3 DNA sequence: TGTGCCAGCAGCTTAGGACACCCCGGGCGCACAGATACGCAGTATTTT.

The sample holds a few counts of this clonotype. This chain joins TRBV6-5 and TRBJ2-2; D not resolved. Germline CDR1 and CDR2: MNHEY and SVGAGI. The V end was cut by 6 bases, the J end by 1 base, with 9 bases between. The CDR3 runs 14 residues. CDR3 sequence reads: CASRKLRNTGELFF. CDR3 DNA: TGTGCCAGCAGAAAGCTCCGGAACACCGGGGAGCTGTTTTTT.

The rearrangement uses TRBV20-1 and TRBJ1-5; D gene ambiguous. The CDR3 has 13 residues. CDR1 and CDR2 from the germline V gene are DFQATT and SNEGSKA (reference sequence). The V and J ends lost 3 bases and 1 base respectively, with 7 bases between them. The CDR3 DNA reads TGCAGTGCTAGTCCGCGGAGCAATCAGCCCCAGCATTTT. It is translated as CSASPRSNQPQHF.

The rearrangement uses TRBV6-2 or TRBV6-3 and TRBJ2-7, with 7 positions matching TRBD1. CDR1 and CDR2 from the germline V gene are MNHEY and SVGEGT. The CDR3 length is 14 residues. The junction had 9 bases not matched to a gene; V was cut back by 8 bases and J by 2 bases. CDR3 nucleotide sequence: TGTGCCAGCGTACACGACAGGGCAACCTACGAGCAGTACTTC. Protein: CASVHDRATYEQYF.

A few counts support this clonotype. The V call is TRBV6-2 or TRBV6-3, the J call TRBJ2-5; 8 bases are shared with TRBD2. J gave up 2 bases and V 0 bases, and 5 bases lay outside the gene matches. Germline lookup yields CDR1 MNHEY and CDR2 SVGEGT. This CDR3 is 16 amino acids long. CDR3 in amino acids: CASSYSSAGGQETQYF. The CDR3 nucleotides read TGTGCCAGCAGTTACTCATCGGCGGGAGGACAAGAGACCCAGTACTTC.

This clonotype was counted a single time. V is TRBV5-1 and J is TRBJ2-3; D gene ambiguous. V gave up 4 bases and J gave up 6 bases, with 15 bases separating them. Germline values: CDR1 SGHRS, CDR2 YFSETQ. The CDR3 has 14 amino acids. The CDR3 here is CASSPQSVSDTQYF. CDR3 nucleotides: TGCGCCAGCAGCCCACAGAGTGTTAGTGATACGCAGTATTTT.

This clonotype has only a few counts. CDR3: CASSKDRARSSYNEQFF. The DNA of the CDR3 is TGTGCCAGCAGCAAGGATAGGGCCCGGAGCTCCTACAATGAGCAGTTCTTC. This sequence joins TRBV7-9 and TRBJ2-1; D not resolved. Trimming removed 5 bases from V and 0 bases from J, with 17 bases in between. The CDR3 spans 17 residues. Per the germline V gene, CDR1 is SEHNR and CDR2 is FQNEAQ (reference sequence).

This clonotype occurred a few times. The chain links TRBV28 to TRBJ2-1, with 7 bases aligning to TRBD2. The CDR3 is made up of 16 amino acids. In germline, CDR1 is MDHEN, CDR2 SYDVKM. The ends lost 3 bases at V and 6 bases at J; junction bases unmatched: 11. CDR3: CASSLWRWRGGNEQFF. CDR3 sequence (DNA): TGTGCCAGCAGTTTGTGGCGGTGGCGCGGGGGCAATGAGCAGTTCTTC.

The sample holds a few counts of this clonotype. The V and J genes are TRBV20-1 and TRBJ2-5; D call uncertain. Germline CDR1 reads DFQATT; CDR2 reads SNEGSKA (reference sequence). The V end lost 6 bases, the J end lost 3 bases, and 11 bases lay between the germline ends. CDR3 size: 12 residues. The chain's CDR3 is CSAPYFEETQYF. CDR3 nucleotides: TGCAGTGCCCCGTATTTCGAAGAGACCCAGTACTTC.

This chain connects TRBV7-8 to TRBJ2-7, with a tentative D call TRBD1 (5 bases). This CDR3 is 16 amino acids long. Trimming left V 0 bases short and J 2 bases short, with 14 bases between. CDR1 is SGHVS and CDR2 is FQNEAQ in the germline V gene. CDR3 bases: TGTGCCAGCAGCTTAGCGGTTAAGGACAACACCTACGAGCAGTACTTC. Amino acid sequence: CASSLAVKDNTYEQYF.

The chain links TRBV24-1 to TRBJ2-3; 9 bases are a match to TRBD1. Germline V gene data show CDR1 as KGHDR and CDR2 as SFDVKD. The CDR3 totals 16 residues. Trimming took 2 bases from V and 2 from J; bases not matched to a gene: 4. In DNA form, the CDR3 reads TGTGCCACCAGTGATTCGGACAGGGGATCCACAGATACGCAGTATTTT. Translated, it gives CATSDSDRGSTDTQYF.

The table lists this clonotype with a few counts. The J gene is TRBJ1-2, the V gene TRBV29-1; D uncertain. Trimming left V 3 bases short and J 1 base short, with 12 bases between. Germline V lookup: CDR1 SQVTM, CDR2 ANQGSEA. This CDR3 spans 14 amino acids. CDR3 loop: CSVDADFFNYGYTF. The CDR3 nucleotides are TGCAGCGTTGATGCTGACTTTTTTAACTATGGCTACACCTTC. Combining the CDR3 with reference TRBV29-1 and TRBJ1-2 gives the whole variable domain SAVISQKPSRDICQRGTSLTIQCQVDSQVTMMFWYRQQPGQSLTLIATANQGSEATYESGFVIDKFPISRPNLTFSTLTVSNMSPEDSSIYLCSVDADFFNYGYTFGSGTRLTVV.

This chain uses TRBV10-3 with TRBJ2-7; the D call may be TRBD1 or TRBD2 (5 bases each). V lost 4 bases to trimming and J lost 4 bases, with 14 bases between them. This CDR3 is built from 14 residues. CDR1 is ENHRY and CDR2 is SYGVKD in the germline V gene. As DNA, the CDR3 is TGTGCCATCAGTGGGGACCCTAGGAAGTACGAGCAGTACTTC. Amino acids: CAISGDPRKYEQYF.

This chain uses TRBV4-3 with TRBJ2-1; D is possibly TRBD1 or TRBD2 (5 bases each). The DNA matches TRBJ2-7 better at its end, which makes the J call doubtful. Germline assignment: CDR1 LGHNA and CDR2 YSLEER. The CDR3 consists of 16 residues. CDR3 DNA: TGCGCCAGCAGCCAAGAGGAGGACAAGAACTACAATGAGCAGTACTTC. Residues: CASSQEEDKNYNEQYF.

This clonotype has a handful of counts. The chain has TRBV20-1 and TRBJ1-5; no clear D. The CDR3 length is 13 residues. V was clipped by 0 bases and J by 7 bases, with 10 bases between them. Looked up from germline, CDR1 is DFQATT and CDR2 is SNEGSKA (reference sequence). DNA for the CDR3: TGCAGTGCTAGAGATCACGAGGTCCAGCCCCAGCATTTT. Its translation is CSARDHEVQPQHF.

CDR3 sequence (DNA): TGTGCCAGCTCACCACCGGGACAGGCTACGTCGGGCTACACCTTC. As protein: CASSPPGQATSGYTF. The chain is built from TRBV18 and TRBJ1-2, with TRBD1 identical over 8 bases. This CDR3 contains 15 residues. The trim removed 0 bases at V and 8 bases at J, leaving 8 bases unmatched. Germline V gives CDR1 KGHSH, CDR2 LQKENI.

V usage is TRBV27 and J usage is TRBJ2-1, with D unresolved. The germline V and J ends were trimmed by 2 bases and 5 bases, with 13 bases remaining between them. Germline V gives CDR1 MNHEY, CDR2 SMNVEV (reference sequence). The CDR3 has 15 amino acids. The CDR3 nucleotides are TGTGCCAGCAGTTTAAGGGCAGGTAGAAACAATGAGCAGTTCTTC. Translated: CASSLRAGRNNEQFF.